This is a list of T cell receptor beta chains from one sample in a study of T cell responses to AZD1222 COVID-19 vaccine. Sequencing used immunoSEQ multiplex PCR; TCRdb keeps in-frame clones, though not all of them. The repertoire includes around 85,000 clones, under 90% of them detected once, and approximately 1.4% sits in the top ten. The sample here was peripheral blood, taken 28 days after the second AZD1222 dose. These receptors all stem from an adult who received the AZD1222 COVID-19 vaccine. Both conserved end residues are part of each CDR3. D genes are given only for firm matches. Clone size is not always given. Where it is, it says once, few, many or a class for expanded clones.

TGTGCCAGTACTCGAGGTTCGGGGGCGGTTGCGCTTAATGAAAAACTGTTTTTT,CASTRGSGAVALNEKLFF,NA,NA,TRBJ1-4,TRBV19
TGTGCCACCAGCGGGACAGGGGAAGATGAAAAACTGTTTTTT,CATSGTGEDEKLFF,TRBD1,NA,TRBJ1-4,TRBV15
TGTGCCAGCAGCTTGAAGGCGGGGGGGACAGATACGCAGTATTTT,CASSLKAGGTDTQYF,TRBD2,NA,TRBJ2-3,TRBV5-6
TGTGCCAGCAGCTTAGTAGGGACCGGGGAGCTGTTTTTT,CASSLVGTGELFF,NA,NA,TRBJ2-2,TRBV11-2
TGTGCCTGGAGTGTCTGGGGATCAGGGAACACTGAAGCTTTCTTT,CAWSVWGSGNTEAFF,NA,NA,TRBJ1-1,TRBV30
TGTGCCTGGAGTGTACCGGCGGGGGGAGGACCAGATACGCAGTATTTT,CAWSVPAGGGPDTQYF,TRBD2,NA,TRBJ2-3,TRBV30
TGTGCCAGCAGCCAAGTGGCGGGACAGTTTAATCAGCCCCAGCATTTT,CASSQVAGQFNQPQHF,TRBD1,NA,TRBJ1-5,TRBV4-2
TGCGCCAGCAGCCAAGATTGGAGTATCCGGGAGCAGTACTTC,CASSQDWSIREQYF,NA,NA,TRBJ2-7,TRBV4-1
TGTGCCAGCAGCCTAGGGAATGGCTACACCTTC,CASSLGNGYTF,NA,NA,TRBJ1-2,TRBV12-3/TRBV12-4
TGTGCCAGCAGTGAATACGGGGTGAGCGGAGCAAAGGGCTACACCTTC,CASSEYGVSGAKGYTF,NA,NA,TRBJ1-2,TRBV25-1
TGTGCCAGCAGCGGAACTAGCGGGGTATACAATGAGCAGTTCTTC,CASSGTSGVYNEQFF,TRBD2,NA,TRBJ2-1,TRBV9
TGTGCCAGCAGCCGGGTGGGGGTCGGAGCCAACGTCCTGACTTTC,CASSRVGVGANVLTF,NA,once,TRBJ2-6,TRBV7-2
TGTGCCAGTAGTGCAGGGGGCCTGTACCCCCCCTCCTACGAGCAGTACTTC,CASSAGGLYPPSYEQYF,TRBD1,NA,TRBJ2-7,TRBV19
TGTGCCAGCAGCCAGACTAGCGGGGGGGGTAATGAGCAGTTCTTC,CASSQTSGGGNEQFF,TRBD2,NA,TRBJ2-1,TRBV3-1/TRBV3-2
TGCGCCAGCAGCAGGGAGATGAACACTGAAGCTTTCTTT,CASSREMNTEAFF,NA,NA,TRBJ1-1,TRBV5-1
TGTGCCAGCAGCCCCGCCGGGACAAACAATGAGCAGTTCTTC,CASSPAGTNNEQFF,NA,NA,TRBJ2-1,TRBV7-2
TGTGCCAGCAGCCAAGATTCAGACAGGGGGTTAGATACGCAGTATTTT,CASSQDSDRGLDTQYF,TRBD1,NA,TRBJ2-3,TRBV3-1/TRBV3-2
TGTGCCAGCAGCCAAACTTTAGGCCCTTCCGAGCAGTACTTC,CASSQTLGPSEQYF,NA,NA,TRBJ2-7,TRBV16
TGTGCCTGGAGGGATAAGCATGGGCGGCGAAGTGGTGAAAAACTGTTTTTT,CAWRDKHGRRSGEKLFF,NA,NA,TRBJ1-4,TRBV30
TGCGCCAGCAGCCAAGGTCGACTAGCGGATGCCTACGAGCAGTACTTC,CASSQGRLADAYEQYF,TRBD2,NA,TRBJ2-7,TRBV4-1
TGTGCCAGCAGCGTAGGGCAGGATATGAACACTGAAGCTTTCTTT,CASSVGQDMNTEAFF,NA,NA,TRBJ1-1,TRBV9
TGTGCCAGCAGCCAAGCGGGGGGTATGGGAAATGAGCAGTTCTTC,CASSQAGGMGNEQFF,TRBD2,NA,TRBJ2-1,TRBV9
TGTGCCAGCAGCTTAAGGGCTGGAACAGGCTACACCTTC,CASSLRAGTGYTF,NA,NA,TRBJ1-2,TRBV13
TGCGCCAGCAGCCCGGGACAGGGGGCTAATGAAAAACTGTTTTTT,CASSPGQGANEKLFF,TRBD1,NA,TRBJ1-4,TRBV5-1
TGTGCCAGCAGCACACAGGGTACAGATACGCAGTATTTT,CASSTQGTDTQYF,NA,NA,TRBJ2-3,TRBV28
TGTGCCAGCAGCCCCTCAGAGTCGGGAATAAATACGCAGTATTTT,CASSPSESGINTQYF,NA,NA,TRBJ2-3,TRBV3-1/TRBV3-2
TGTGCCAGCTCACGACAGGGGGACTATGGCTACACCTTC,CASSRQGDYGYTF,TRBD1,NA,TRBJ1-2,TRBV18
TGTGCCAGCAGCGTAGGGCCGGAAGGTGAAGCTTTCTTT,CASSVGPEGEAFF,NA,NA,TRBJ1-1,TRBV9
TGTGCCAGCAGCCAAGCTGGACCCTTCAGGTCGTACTTC,CASSQAGPFRSYF,NA,NA,TRBJ2-7,TRBV14
TGTGCCAGCTCACCACCGGGGAACCCCTACGAGCAGTACTTC,CASSPPGNPYEQYF,NA,NA,TRBJ2-7,TRBV18
TGTGCCAGCATTTCCCAACGGGACACTGAAGCTTTCTTT,CASISQRDTEAFF,NA,NA,TRBJ1-1,TRBV6-5
TGTGCCAGCAGCCATGGACTAGCGGGCTACAATGAGCAGTTCTTC,CASSHGLAGYNEQFF,TRBD2,once,TRBJ2-1,TRBV27
TGTGCCAGCAGTTTAAGTGGGACCCTCTCTGGAAACACCATATATTTT,CASSLSGTLSGNTIYF,NA,NA,TRBJ1-3,TRBV28
TGTGCCAGCAGTGAAGCGGTGGGATACTATGGCTACACCTTC,CASSEAVGYYGYTF,NA,few,TRBJ1-2,TRBV6-1
TGTGCCAGCAGCTTGTTCCAGGCGAACACTGAAGCTTTCTTT,CASSLFQANTEAFF,NA,few,TRBJ1-1,TRBV5-4
TGTGCCACCAGGGGCGGGGGGCCAGATACGCAGTATTTT,CATRGGGPDTQYF,TRBD2,NA,TRBJ2-3,TRBV28
TGTGCCAGCAGCCCAAGGGGGGACTATGGCTACACCTTC,CASSPRGDYGYTF,NA,once,TRBJ1-2,TRBV4-2
TGTGCCAGCAGACAGGGGGGCACAACAAATGAGCAGTTCTTC,CASRQGGTTNEQFF,TRBD1,NA,TRBJ2-1,TRBV7-3
TGTGCCAGCAGTACTGACCCGTCACCCCAGCATTTT,CASSTDPSPQHF,NA,once,TRBJ1-5,TRBV12-3/TRBV12-4
TGTGCCAGCAGCATAGGGACGTCGGAGACCCAGTACTTC,CASSIGTSETQYF,NA,NA,TRBJ2-5,TRBV25-1
TGTGCCAGCAGGGGACTAGCGGGGGCCCCCCTCACAGATACGCAGTATTTT,CASRGLAGAPLTDTQYF,TRBD2,NA,TRBJ2-3,TRBV27
TGTGCCACGATCGGGGACCGCAATCAGCCCCAGCATTTT,CATIGDRNQPQHF,NA,NA,TRBJ1-5,TRBV3-1/TRBV3-2